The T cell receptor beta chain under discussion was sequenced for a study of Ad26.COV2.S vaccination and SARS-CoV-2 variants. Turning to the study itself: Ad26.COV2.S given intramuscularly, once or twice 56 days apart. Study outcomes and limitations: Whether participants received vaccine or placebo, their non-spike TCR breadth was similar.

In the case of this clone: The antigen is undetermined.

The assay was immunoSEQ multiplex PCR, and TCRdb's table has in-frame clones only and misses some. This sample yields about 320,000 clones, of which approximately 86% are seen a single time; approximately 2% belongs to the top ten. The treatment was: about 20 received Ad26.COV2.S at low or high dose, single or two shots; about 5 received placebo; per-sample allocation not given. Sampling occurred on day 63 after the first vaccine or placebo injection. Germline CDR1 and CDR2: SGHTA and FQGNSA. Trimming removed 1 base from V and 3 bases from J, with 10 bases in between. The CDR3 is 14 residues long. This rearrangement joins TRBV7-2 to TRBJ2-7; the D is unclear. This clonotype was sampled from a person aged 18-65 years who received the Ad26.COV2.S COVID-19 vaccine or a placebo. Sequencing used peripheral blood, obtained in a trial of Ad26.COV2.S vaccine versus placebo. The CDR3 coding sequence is TGTGCCAGCAGCTTAGGTCCCGCTAACTACGAGCAGTACTTC. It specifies CASSLGPANYEQYF. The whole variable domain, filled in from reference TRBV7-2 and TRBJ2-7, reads GAGVSQSPSNKVTEKGKDVELRCDPISGHTALYWYRQSLGQGLEFLIYFQGNSAPDKSGLPSDRFSAERTGGSVSTLTIQRTQQEDSAVYLCASSLGPANYEQYFGPGTRLTVT.